The count of the clone carrying this T cell receptor beta chain is one. Time point meaning: blood from clinic visit 5 months post-surgery; TSC patient then seizure free. The record originates from a study of brain T cells in children with intractable seizures. The protocol was immunoSEQ multiplex PCR, while the TCRdb copy is restricted to in-frame clones and leaves out a portion. The table records about 340,000 clones, nearly 95% of them present only once. This receptor was identified in a boy in the first two years of life with tuberous sclerosis and intractable seizures. The source was peripheral blood, collected about 5 months after surgery.

CDR3 nucleotides: TGTGCCAGCAGGCCCGAGGGGGCCGGGGAGCTGTTTTTT. Its translation is CASRPEGAGELFF. This chain uses TRBV7-9 with TRBJ2-2; TRBD1 might be the D (6 bases). CDR3 length: 13 amino acids. V was cut by 6 bases and J by 6 bases, with 11 bases left in between. Germline V gives CDR1 SEHNR, CDR2 FQNEAQ (reference sequence).